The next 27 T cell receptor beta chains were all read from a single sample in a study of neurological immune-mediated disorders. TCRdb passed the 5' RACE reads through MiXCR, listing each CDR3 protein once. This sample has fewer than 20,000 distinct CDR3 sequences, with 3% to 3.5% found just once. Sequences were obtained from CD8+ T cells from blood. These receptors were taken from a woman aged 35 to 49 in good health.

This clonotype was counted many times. In nucleotides, the CDR3 is TGCAGCGTAACAGGGGGGGACACCGGGGAGCTGTTTTTT. Translation gives CSVTGGDTGELFF. The genes are TRBV29-1 and TRBJ2-2; tentative D call: TRBD1 (8 bases). V lost 6 bases to trimming and J lost 3 bases, with 11 bases between them. In germline, CDR1 is SQVTM, CDR2 ANQGSEA. CDR3 length equals 13 residues.

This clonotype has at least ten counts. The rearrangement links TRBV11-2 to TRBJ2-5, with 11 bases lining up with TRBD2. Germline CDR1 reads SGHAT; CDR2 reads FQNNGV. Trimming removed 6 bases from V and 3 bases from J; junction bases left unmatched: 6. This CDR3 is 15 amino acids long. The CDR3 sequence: CASRGTSGLKETQYF. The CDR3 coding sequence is TGTGCCAGCAGGGGGACTAGCGGATTGAAAGAGACCCAGTACTTC. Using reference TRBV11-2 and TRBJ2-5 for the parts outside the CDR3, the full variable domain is EAGVAQSPRYKIIEKRQSVAFWCNPISGHATLYWYQQILGQGPKLLIQFQNNGVVDDSQLPKDRFSAERLKGVDSTLKIQPAKLEDSAVYLCASRGTSGLKETQYFGPGTRLLVL.

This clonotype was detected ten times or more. For the CDR3, the DNA is TGTGCCAGCAGCTTAGGGGGGGAGACTGAAGCTTTCTTT. Translating gives CASSLGGETEAFF. The rearrangement uses TRBV7-9 and TRBJ1-1, with D perhaps TRBD1 (5 bases). In germline, CDR1 is SEHNR, CDR2 FQNEAQ (reference sequence). The length of the CDR3 is 13 residues. The V gene lost 1 base and the J gene lost 5 bases, with 8 bases spanning the gap.

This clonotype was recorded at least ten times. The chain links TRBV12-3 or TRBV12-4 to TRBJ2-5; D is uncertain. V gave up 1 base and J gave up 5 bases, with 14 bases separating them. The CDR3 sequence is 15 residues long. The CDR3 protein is CASSLVVLTGETQYF. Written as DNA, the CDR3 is TGTGCCAGCAGTTTAGTAGTCTTAACCGGGGAGACCCAGTACTTC.

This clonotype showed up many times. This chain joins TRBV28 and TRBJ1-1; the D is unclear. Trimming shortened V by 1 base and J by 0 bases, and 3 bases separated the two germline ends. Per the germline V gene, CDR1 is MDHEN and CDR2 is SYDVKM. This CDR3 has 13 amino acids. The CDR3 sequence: CASSLSLNTEAFF. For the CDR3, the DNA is TGTGCCAGCAGTTTATCCCTGAACACTGAAGCTTTCTTT.

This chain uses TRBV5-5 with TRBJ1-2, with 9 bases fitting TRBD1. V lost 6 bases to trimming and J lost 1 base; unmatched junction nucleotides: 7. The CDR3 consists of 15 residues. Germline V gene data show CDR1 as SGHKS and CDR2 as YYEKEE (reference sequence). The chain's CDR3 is CASTLGTGINYGYTF. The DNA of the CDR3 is TGTGCCAGCACCCTGGGGACAGGGATTAACTATGGCTACACCTTC.

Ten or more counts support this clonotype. CDR3 sequence: CSVGGGYEQYF. The DNA for the CDR3 is TGCAGCGTTGGGGGGGGATACGAGCAGTACTTC. The chain has TRBV29-1 and TRBJ2-7; TRBD2 matches 7 bases. The CDR3 is 11 amino acids. V lost 4 bases, J lost 4 bases, and 1 base stayed unmatched. Germline V lookup: CDR1 SQVTM, CDR2 ANQGSEA.

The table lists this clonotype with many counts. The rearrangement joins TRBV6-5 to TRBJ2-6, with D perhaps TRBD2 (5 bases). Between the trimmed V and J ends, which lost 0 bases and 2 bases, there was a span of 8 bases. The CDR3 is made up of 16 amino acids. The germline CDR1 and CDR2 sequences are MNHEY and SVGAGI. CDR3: CASSYSAGAGANVLTF. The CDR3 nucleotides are TGTGCCAGCAGTTACTCGGCCGGGGCTGGGGCCAACGTCCTGACTTTC.

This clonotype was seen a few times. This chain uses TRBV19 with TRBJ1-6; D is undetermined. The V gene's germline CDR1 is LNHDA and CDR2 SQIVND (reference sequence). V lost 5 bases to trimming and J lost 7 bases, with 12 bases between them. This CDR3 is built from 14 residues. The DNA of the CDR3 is TGTGCCAGTAGTTCCGGTACGGGAAATTCACCCCTCCACTTT. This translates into CASSSGTGNSPLHF.

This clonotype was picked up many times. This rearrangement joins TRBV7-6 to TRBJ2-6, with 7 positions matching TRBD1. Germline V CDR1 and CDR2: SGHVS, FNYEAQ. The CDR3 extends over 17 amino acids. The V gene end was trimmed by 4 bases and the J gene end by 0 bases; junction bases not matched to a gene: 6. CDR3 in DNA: TGTGCCAGCAGCTCCTTGGACAGGAGCTCTGGGGCCAACGTCCTGACTTTC. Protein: CASSSLDRSSGANVLTF. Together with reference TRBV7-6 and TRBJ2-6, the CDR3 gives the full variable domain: GAGVSQSPRYKVTKRGQDVALRCDPISGHVSLYWYRQALGQGPEFLTYFNYEAQQDKSGLPNDRFSAERPEGSISTLTIQRTEQRDSAMYRCASSSLDRSSGANVLTFGAGSRLTVL.

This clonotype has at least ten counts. The CDR3 coding sequence is TGCAGCGTCCAAGCGGAGGGCTCCGGGGAGCTGTTTTTT. Its translation is CSVQAEGSGELFF. The chain combines TRBV29-1 with TRBJ2-2, with a tentative D call TRBD2 (6 bases). The CDR3 contains 13 residues. Trimming pared 6 bases from V and 6 bases from J, leaving 14 bases between. Germline V gene data show CDR1 as SQVTM and CDR2 as ANQGSEA.

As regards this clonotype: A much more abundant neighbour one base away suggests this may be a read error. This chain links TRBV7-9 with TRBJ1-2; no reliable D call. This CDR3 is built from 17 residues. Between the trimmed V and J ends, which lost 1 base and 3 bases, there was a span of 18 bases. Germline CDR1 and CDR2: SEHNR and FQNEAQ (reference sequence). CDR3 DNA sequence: TGTGCCAGCAGCTTAGATGGTACCGGCCCCGAGGACTATGGCTACACCTTC. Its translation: CASSLDGTGPEDYGYTF.

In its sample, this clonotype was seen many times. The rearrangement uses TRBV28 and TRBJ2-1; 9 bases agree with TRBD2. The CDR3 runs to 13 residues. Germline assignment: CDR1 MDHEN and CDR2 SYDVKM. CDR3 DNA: TGTGGGTCCGGGACTAGCATATACAATGAGCAGTTCTTC. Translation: CGSGTSIYNEQFF.

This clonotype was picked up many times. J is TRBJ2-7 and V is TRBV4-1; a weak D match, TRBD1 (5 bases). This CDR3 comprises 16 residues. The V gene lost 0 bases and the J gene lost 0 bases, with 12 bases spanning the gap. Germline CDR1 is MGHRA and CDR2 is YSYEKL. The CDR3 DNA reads TGCGCCAGCAGCCAAGATCACTGGGGCTTCTCCTACGAGCAGTACTTC. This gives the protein CASSQDHWGFSYEQYF.

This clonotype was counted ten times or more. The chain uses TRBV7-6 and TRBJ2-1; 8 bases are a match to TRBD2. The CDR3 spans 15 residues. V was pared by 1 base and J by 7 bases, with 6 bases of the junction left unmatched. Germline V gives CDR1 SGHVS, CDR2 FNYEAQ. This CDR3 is CASSLGSGRGNEQFF. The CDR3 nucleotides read TGTGCCAGCAGCTTAGGTTCCGGGAGGGGGAATGAGCAGTTCTTC. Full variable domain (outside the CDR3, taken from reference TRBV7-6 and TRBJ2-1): GAGVSQSPRYKVTKRGQDVALRCDPISGHVSLYWYRQALGQGPEFLTYFNYEAQQDKSGLPNDRFSAERPEGSISTLTIQRTEQRDSAMYRCASSLGSGRGNEQFFGPGTRLTVL.

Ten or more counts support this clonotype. The CDR3 bases are TGTGCCAGCAGCATTGGGACTTACAATGAGCAGTTCTTC. Amino acids: CASSIGTYNEQFF. The chain uses TRBV11-2 and TRBJ2-1; tentatively, D is TRBD2 (6 bases). CDR1 is SGHAT, CDR2 FQNNGV, per germline. This CDR3 comprises 13 residues. Deletions cut 5 bases from V and 4 bases from J, with 9 bases between. The complete variable domain, with remaining parts taken from reference TRBV11-2 and TRBJ2-1, reads EAGVAQSPRYKIIEKRQSVAFWCNPISGHATLYWYQQILGQGPKLLIQFQNNGVVDDSQLPKDRFSAERLKGVDSTLKIQPAKLEDSAVYLCASSIGTYNEQFFGPGTRLTVL.

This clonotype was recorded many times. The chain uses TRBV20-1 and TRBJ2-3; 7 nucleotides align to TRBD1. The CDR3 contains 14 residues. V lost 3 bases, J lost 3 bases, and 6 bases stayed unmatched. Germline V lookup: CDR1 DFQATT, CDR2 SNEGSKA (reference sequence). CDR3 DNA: TGCAGTGCTAGGACAGGGTCTGGTACAGATACGCAGTATTTT. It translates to CSARTGSGTDTQYF.

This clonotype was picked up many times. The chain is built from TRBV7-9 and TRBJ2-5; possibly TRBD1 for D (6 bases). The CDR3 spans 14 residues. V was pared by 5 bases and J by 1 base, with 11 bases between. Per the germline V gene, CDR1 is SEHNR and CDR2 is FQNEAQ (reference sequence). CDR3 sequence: CASSLRGPQETQYF. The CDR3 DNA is TGTGCCAGCAGCCTCAGGGGCCCCCAAGAGACCCAGTACTTC.

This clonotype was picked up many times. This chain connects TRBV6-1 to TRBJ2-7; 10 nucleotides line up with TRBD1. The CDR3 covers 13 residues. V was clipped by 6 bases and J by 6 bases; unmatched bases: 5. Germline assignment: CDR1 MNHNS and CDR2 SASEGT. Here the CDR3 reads CASSPGQGFEQYF. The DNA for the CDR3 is TGTGCCAGCAGCCCGGGACAGGGGTTCGAGCAGTACTTC.

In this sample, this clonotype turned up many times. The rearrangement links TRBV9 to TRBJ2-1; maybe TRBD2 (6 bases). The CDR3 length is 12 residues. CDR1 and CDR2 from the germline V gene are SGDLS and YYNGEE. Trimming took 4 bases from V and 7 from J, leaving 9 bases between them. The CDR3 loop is CASSRGVNEQFF. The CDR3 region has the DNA TGTGCCAGCAGCCGCGGGGTTAATGAGCAGTTCTTC.

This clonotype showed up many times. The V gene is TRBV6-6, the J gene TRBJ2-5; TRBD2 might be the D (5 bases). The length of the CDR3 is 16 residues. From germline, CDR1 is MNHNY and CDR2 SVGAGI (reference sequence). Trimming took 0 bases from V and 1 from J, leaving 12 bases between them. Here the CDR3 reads CASSYSQAEGQETQYF. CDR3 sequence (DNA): TGTGCCAGCAGTTACTCGCAGGCAGAGGGCCAAGAGACCCAGTACTTC.

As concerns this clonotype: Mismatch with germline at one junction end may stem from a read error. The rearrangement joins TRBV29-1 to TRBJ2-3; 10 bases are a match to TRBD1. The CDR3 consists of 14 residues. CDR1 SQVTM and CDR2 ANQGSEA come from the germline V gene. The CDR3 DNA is TGCGGCGTTGGGGGACAGGGGACCACAGATACGCAGTATTTT. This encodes CGVGGQGTTDTQYF.

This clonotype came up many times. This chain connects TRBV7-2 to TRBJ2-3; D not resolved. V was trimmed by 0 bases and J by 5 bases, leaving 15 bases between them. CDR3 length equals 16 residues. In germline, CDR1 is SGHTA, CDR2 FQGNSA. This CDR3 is CASSLARHTPVDTQYF. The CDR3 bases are TGTGCCAGCAGCTTAGCGCGACATACTCCTGTAGATACGCAGTATTTT.

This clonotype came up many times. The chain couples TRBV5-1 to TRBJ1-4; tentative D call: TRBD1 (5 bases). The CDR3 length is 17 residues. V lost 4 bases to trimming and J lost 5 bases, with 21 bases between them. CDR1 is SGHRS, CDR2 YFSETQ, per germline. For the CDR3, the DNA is TGCGCCAGCAGCGGGGGAGGAGCCTCCGAGAGGAATGAAAAACTGTTTTTT. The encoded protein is CASSGGGASERNEKLFF.

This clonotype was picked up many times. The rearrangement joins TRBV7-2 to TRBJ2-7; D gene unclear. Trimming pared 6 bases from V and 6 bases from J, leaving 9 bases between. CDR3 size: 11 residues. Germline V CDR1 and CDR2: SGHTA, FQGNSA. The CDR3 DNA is TGTGCCAGCAGTCTCCCCGCCGAGCAGTACTTC. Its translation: CASSLPAEQYF.

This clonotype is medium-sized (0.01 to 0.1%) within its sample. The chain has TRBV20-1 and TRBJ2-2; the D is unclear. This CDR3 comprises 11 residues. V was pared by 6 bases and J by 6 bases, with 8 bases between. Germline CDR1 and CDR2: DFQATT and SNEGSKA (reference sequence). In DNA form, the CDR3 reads TGCAGTGCGTACGATGCCGGGGAGCTGTTTTTT. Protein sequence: CSAYDAGELFF.

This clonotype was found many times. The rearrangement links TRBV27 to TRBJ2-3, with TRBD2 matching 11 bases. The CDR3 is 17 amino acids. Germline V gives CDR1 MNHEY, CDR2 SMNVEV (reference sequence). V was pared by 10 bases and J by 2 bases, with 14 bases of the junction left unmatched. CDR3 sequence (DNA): TGTGCCACCTCATCCCCACTAGCGGGAGCTGACACAGATACGCAGTATTTT. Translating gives CATSSPLAGADTDTQYF.